The present T cell receptor (beta chain) was sequenced within a study of blood T cell repertoires in COVID-19. Libraries were prepared by immunoSEQ multiplex PCR; TCRdb keeps only in-frame clonotypes and omits some of them. The data hold 100,000 to 150,000 clones, with approximately 87% observed a single time. The sequence came from a woman in her seventies with acute or convalescent COVID-19. Sample: peripheral blood.

CDR3 DNA: TGTGCCACCAGTGAAACAGGGGTGCGCACTGAAGCTTTCTTT. It yields the protein CATSETGVRTEAFF. V usage is TRBV24-1 and J usage is TRBJ1-1; 7 bases are a match to TRBD1. With V trimmed by 4 bases and J by 4 bases, 5 bases remained unmatched. CDR1 is KGHDR and CDR2 is SFDVKD in the germline V gene. The CDR3 loop spans 14 amino acids.